The present entry profiles one T cell receptor beta chain with its context. Clones were sequenced by immunoSEQ multiplex PCR, and TCRdb holds only the in-frame ones, with some missing. This sample has roughly 56,000 clones; 70% to 90% occur once, and the top ten carry 9%. These data originate in a study of glioma-infiltrating T cells after dendritic cell vaccination. Time point described: after dendritic cell vaccination, including at tumor progression/relapse. This TCR was sampled from a human donor with glioblastoma. The source material was blood, sampled after dendritic cell vaccination.

DNA of the CDR3: TGTGCCAGCAGTGAAGGCAGACTACTTTCCTACGAGCAGTACTTC. Amino acid sequence: CASSEGRLLSYEQYF. The chain employs TRBV2 and TRBJ2-7, with D maybe TRBD2 (5 bases). In germline, CDR1 is SNHLY, CDR2 FYNNEI. Trimming removed 1 base at V and 1 base at J, with 11 bases between. This CDR3 region has 15 residues.